A single sample gave rise to the 23 T cell receptor beta chains below, sequenced in a study of T cell repertoires in cytomegalovirus infection. TCRdb re-called the reads with MiXCR, one entry per CDR3 protein. The table lists under 850,000 distinct CDR3 sequences, about a third of them singletons. The sequenced material came from PBMCs. The origin of the receptors is a human donor in good health (CMV status not recorded). Some clones in this sample may be carry-over from other donors' samples.

The table lists this clonotype with many counts. The V gene is TRBV19, the J gene TRBJ1-1; unclear D gene. The V and J ends lost 5 bases and 7 bases respectively, with 8 bases between them. CDR3 size: 11 residues. CDR1 is LNHDA, CDR2 SQIVND, per germline (reference sequence). The CDR3 here is CASSFGVEAFF. The CDR3 DNA reads as TGTGCCAGTAGTTTTGGCGTTGAAGCTTTCTTT.

The rearrangement links TRBV7-3 to TRBJ2-1; no definite D call. This CDR3 comprises 15 residues. Germline CDR1 SGHTA, CDR2 FQGTGA. Trimming stripped 4 bases from V and 4 bases from J, with 14 bases between. CDR3 coding DNA: TGTGCCAGCAGCTACCCTCAGACTGGTTACAATGAGCAGTTCTTC. It is translated as CASSYPQTGYNEQFF.

This clonotype showed up just a few times. The chain carries TRBV7-9 and TRBJ2-7; D is uncertain. Trimming cost V 5 bases and J 2 bases, with 13 bases left between them. Germline-derived CDR1 and CDR2 are SEHNR and FQNEAQ (reference sequence). This CDR3 region has 14 residues. The CDR3 nucleotides read TGTGCCAGCAGCCCACTCCTCTCACCCTACGAGCAGTACTTC. Protein: CASSPLLSPYEQYF.

The rearrangement links TRBV4-2 to TRBJ1-2, with 8 bases identical to TRBD1. CDR1 LGHNA and CDR2 YNFKEQ come from the germline V gene. The CDR3 runs 14 residues. J gave up 6 bases and V 4 bases, and 7 bases lay outside the gene matches. This chain's CDR3 is CASSLPRGPDGYTF. The CDR3, as DNA: TGTGCCAGCAGCCTGCCCAGGGGGCCCGATGGCTACACCTTC.

The J gene is TRBJ2-1, the V gene TRBV12-3 or TRBV12-4; TRBD2 matches 9 bases. V dropped 3 bases and J dropped 12; count of bases not matched to a gene: 3. The CDR3 has 12 residues. DNA for the CDR3: TGTGCCAGCAGTTTTGCGGGGGGGGCGCAGTTCTTC. This codes for CASSFAGGAQFF.

The chain joins TRBV2 to TRBJ1-2; the D is unclear. The V end was cut by 6 bases, the J end by 4 bases, with 9 bases between. The CDR3 contains 12 residues. Germline V gene sequence: CDR1 SNHLY, CDR2 FYNNEI. In nucleotides, the CDR3 is TGTGCCAGCAGGCCTCTGACCTATGGCTACACCTTC. It yields the protein CASRPLTYGYTF.

This chain connects TRBV20-1 to TRBJ1-2, with D unclear. V gave up 5 bases and J gave up 0 bases, with 13 bases separating them. Germline V gives CDR1 DFQATT, CDR2 SNEGSKA (reference sequence). This CDR3 has 14 residues. Here the CDR3 DNA reads TGCAGTGCTCTCGTCGGTAATACTAACTATGGCTACACCTTC. It is translated as CSALVGNTNYGYTF.

The gene calls are TRBV19 and TRBJ2-7; maybe TRBD2 (6 bases). Germline assignment: CDR1 LNHDA and CDR2 SQIVND (reference sequence). The CDR3 spans 14 residues. V was trimmed by 4 bases and J by 2 bases, leaving 12 bases between them. CDR3 amino acids: CASSKRAPPYEQYF. The CDR3 coding sequence is TGTGCCAGTAGTAAGCGGGCACCTCCCTACGAGCAGTACTTC.

The chain employs TRBV5-6 and TRBJ2-7; 9 nucleotides line up with TRBD1. This CDR3 contains 15 residues. The germline V gene has CDR1 SGHDT and CDR2 YYEEEE. V lost 5 bases, J lost 3 bases, and 9 bases stayed unmatched. The DNA of the CDR3 is TGTGCCAGCAGTCGACACGGGACAGGGAACTACGAGCAGTACTTC. This gives the protein CASSRHGTGNYEQYF.

This clonotype was picked up one time. This chain links TRBV5-8 with TRBJ1-5; D call uncertain. The germline gives CDR1 SGHTS, CDR2 YDEGEE. Trimming took 6 bases from V and 5 from J, leaving 12 bases between them. The CDR3 extends over 13 amino acids. The DNA of the CDR3 is TGTGCCAGCACCCAATTCGGTGATCAGCCCCAGCATTTT. Protein sequence: CASTQFGDQPQHF.

This clonotype has more than one count but fewer than ten. The CDR3 spells CASSFPQDRASTDTQYF. CDR3 in DNA: TGTGCCAGCAGCTTTCCTCAGGACAGGGCTAGCACAGATACGCAGTATTTT. The chain has TRBV7-9 and TRBJ2-3; TRBD1 matches 8 bases. The junction had 8 bases not matched to a gene; V was cut back by 3 bases and J by 0 bases. Germline CDR1 reads SEHNR; CDR2 reads FQNEAQ (reference sequence). This CDR3 region has 17 residues.

The chain has TRBV12-3 or TRBV12-4 and TRBJ2-4; possibly TRBD1 for D (6 bases). V was shortened by 0 bases and J by 1 base, with 7 bases between the two germline ends. The CDR3 has 15 residues. CDR3 region: CASSLAGAAKNIQYF. Here the CDR3 DNA reads TGTGCCAGCAGTTTAGCGGGGGCGGCCAAAAACATTCAGTACTTC.

The V call is TRBV7-2, the J call TRBJ2-7; D perhaps matches TRBD2 (5 bases). Trimming took 2 bases from V and 0 from J, leaving 11 bases between them. Per the germline V gene, CDR1 is SGHTA and CDR2 is FQGNSA. This CDR3 is built from 15 residues. The CDR3 spells CASSLIRGSSYEQYF. CDR3 coding DNA: TGTGCCAGCAGCTTAATACGTGGGAGCTCCTACGAGCAGTACTTC. The full variable domain, in which reference TRBV7-2 and TRBJ2-7 provide the parts outside the CDR3, is GAGVSQSPSNKVTEKGKDVELRCDPISGHTALYWYRQSLGQGLEFLIYFQGNSAPDKSGLPSDRFSAERTGGSVSTLTIQRTQQEDSAVYLCASSLIRGSSYEQYFGPGTRLTVT.

Concerning this clonotype itself: Just one base apart from a much larger clone, this may be a read error. V and J are TRBV7-2 and TRBJ2-6; no clear D gene. In germline, CDR1 is SGHTA, CDR2 FQGNSA. Deletions cut 2 bases from V and 5 bases from J, with 10 bases between. There are 15 residues in the CDR3. The CDR3 protein is CASSLRQPWANVLTF. The CDR3 coding sequence is TGTGCCAGCAGCTTAAGGCAGCCTTGGGCCAACGTCCTGACTTTC. Together with reference TRBV7-2 and TRBJ2-6, the CDR3 gives the full variable domain: GAGVSQSPSNKVTEKGKDVELRCDPISGHTALYWYRQSLGQGLEFLIYFQGNSAPDKSGLPSDRFSAERTGGSVSTLTIQRTQQEDSAVYLCASSLRQPWANVLTFGAGSRLTVL.

Concerning this clonotype: Because the CDR3 is missing its conserved closing phenylalanine or tryptophan, this is likely a read error. V is TRBV2 and J is TRBJ2-4, with D perhaps matching TRBD2 (7 bases). The CDR3 consists of 15 residues. V lost 7 bases to trimming and J lost 0 bases, with 13 bases between them. Germline CDR1 reads SNHLY; CDR2 reads FYNNEI. The CDR3 DNA is TGTGCCAGCATCATGCGGGGGCTAGCCAAAAACATTCAGTACTTA. Amino acid sequence: CASIMRGLAKNIQYL.

The chain couples TRBV9 to TRBJ1-2; 10 positions match TRBD1. CDR1 is SGDLS, CDR2 YYNGEE, per germline. With V trimmed by 4 bases and J by 6 bases, 9 bases remained unmatched. The CDR3 has 15 amino acids. This CDR3 is CASSLRTGGEDGYTF. For the CDR3, the DNA is TGTGCCAGCAGCCTCCGGACAGGGGGAGAGGATGGCTACACCTTC.

The sample holds a few counts of this clonotype. The chain links TRBV28 to TRBJ2-4; D remains ambiguous. The CDR3 covers 16 residues. Per the germline V gene, CDR1 is MDHEN and CDR2 is SYDVKM. Trimming took 5 bases from V and 6 from J, leaving 20 bases between them. The CDR3 DNA sequence: TGTGCCAGCAGTCCGCCGGATCTTCGGGCTCTAAACATTCAGTACTTC. Protein: CASSPPDLRALNIQYF.

The chain has TRBV6-5 and TRBJ2-6; D gene unclear. This CDR3 region has 16 residues. V was clipped by 0 bases and J by 0 bases, with 6 bases between them. Looked up from germline, CDR1 is MNHEY and CDR2 is SVGAGI. The DNA of the CDR3 is TGTGCCAGCAGTTACTCAGTAGGCTCTGGGGCCAACGTCCTGACTTTC. Its protein product is CASSYSVGSGANVLTF.

This clonotype was counted only a few times. The chain couples TRBV12-3 or TRBV12-4 to TRBJ1-1; D is undetermined. There are 15 residues in the CDR3. V was shortened by 5 bases and J by 5 bases, with 18 bases between the two germline ends. The CDR3 reads CASSPDGDPMTEAFF. In nucleotides, the CDR3 is TGTGCCAGCAGTCCCGACGGCGACCCCATGACTGAAGCTTTCTTT.

This clonotype appeared many times. The gene calls are TRBV7-2 and TRBJ1-5, with TRBD1 matching 7 bases. In germline, CDR1 is SGHTA, CDR2 FQGNSA. The CDR3 contains 14 residues. Trimming cost V 4 bases and J 3 bases; bases outside gene matches: 3. DNA of the CDR3: TGTGCCAGCAGCTCCACAGGGGTCAATCAGCCCCAGCATTTT. It codes for CASSSTGVNQPQHF.

There are many counts of this clonotype. V usage is TRBV7-2 and J usage is TRBJ2-1, with TRBD2 as a possible D gene (5 bases). The CDR3 spans 13 residues. Deletions cut 1 base from V and 9 bases from J, with 10 bases between. The germline CDR1 and CDR2 sequences are SGHTA and FQGNSA. The CDR3 DNA sequence: TGTGCCAGCAGCTTAGAACGGGAAGGTGAGCAGTTCTTC. Its translation: CASSLEREGEQFF.

This clonotype was detected ten times or more. The gene calls are TRBV7-9 and TRBJ1-5; TRBD1 might be the D (5 bases). V was clipped by 5 bases and J by 4 bases, with 9 bases between them. Germline CDR1 SEHNR, CDR2 FQNEAQ (reference sequence). The CDR3 has 13 residues. CDR3 DNA: TGTGCCAGCAGCCCGACAGCAAATCAGCCCCAGCATTTT. Translation: CASSPTANQPQHF.

The chain combines TRBV6-1 with TRBJ2-1; D may correspond to TRBD1 or TRBD2 (6 bases each). CDR1 and CDR2 from the germline V gene are MNHNS and SASEGT. This CDR3 spans 15 amino acids. V was cut by 11 bases and J by 4 bases, with 21 bases left in between. This CDR3 is CALTRGGYKYNEQFF. As DNA, the CDR3 is TGTGCCCTAACTAGAGGGGGGTATAAATACAATGAGCAGTTCTTC.